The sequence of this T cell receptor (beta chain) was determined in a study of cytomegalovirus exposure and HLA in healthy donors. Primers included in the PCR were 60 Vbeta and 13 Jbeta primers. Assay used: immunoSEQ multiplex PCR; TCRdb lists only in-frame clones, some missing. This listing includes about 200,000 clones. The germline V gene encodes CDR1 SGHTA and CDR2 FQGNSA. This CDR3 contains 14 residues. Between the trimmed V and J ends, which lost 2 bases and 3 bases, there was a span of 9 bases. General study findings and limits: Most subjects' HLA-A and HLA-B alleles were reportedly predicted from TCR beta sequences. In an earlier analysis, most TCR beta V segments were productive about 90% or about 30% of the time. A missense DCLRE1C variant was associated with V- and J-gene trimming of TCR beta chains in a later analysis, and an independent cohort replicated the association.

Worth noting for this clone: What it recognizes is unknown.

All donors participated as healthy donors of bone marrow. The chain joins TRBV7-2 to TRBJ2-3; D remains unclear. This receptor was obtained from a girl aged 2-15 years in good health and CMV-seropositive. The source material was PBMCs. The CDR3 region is CASSLSGHTDTQYF. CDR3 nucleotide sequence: TGTGCCAGCAGCTTATCGGGTCATACAGATACGCAGTATTTT.